The present T cell receptor beta chain was sequenced within a study of response to subunit inactivated influenza vaccine. Findings and limits, study-wide: Seasonal influenza vaccination, on each occasion, was suggested by the authors to recruit few new T cells.

The CDR3 runs 14 residues. The V gene's germline CDR1 is LGHDT and CDR2 YNNKEL (reference sequence). V was clipped by 4 bases and J by 5 bases, with 12 bases between them. One entry per CDR3 protein results from TCRdb running MiXCR on the RT-PCR reads. Here the sample spans roughly 500,000 distinct CDR3 sequences, about 25% being singletons. In its sample, this clonotype was seen a few times. What it binds is not known. This sequence originates from a man in his fifties who received an inactivated influenza vaccine. Sequencing used CD4+ T cells sorted from PBMCs, obtained about 5 days after vaccination. This chain links TRBV3-1 with TRBJ1-5; a weak D match, TRBD1 (6 bases). CDR3 loop: CASSLTGSDQPQHF. The CDR3 DNA is TGTGCCAGCAGCCTCACAGGGAGTGATCAGCCCCAGCATTTT.